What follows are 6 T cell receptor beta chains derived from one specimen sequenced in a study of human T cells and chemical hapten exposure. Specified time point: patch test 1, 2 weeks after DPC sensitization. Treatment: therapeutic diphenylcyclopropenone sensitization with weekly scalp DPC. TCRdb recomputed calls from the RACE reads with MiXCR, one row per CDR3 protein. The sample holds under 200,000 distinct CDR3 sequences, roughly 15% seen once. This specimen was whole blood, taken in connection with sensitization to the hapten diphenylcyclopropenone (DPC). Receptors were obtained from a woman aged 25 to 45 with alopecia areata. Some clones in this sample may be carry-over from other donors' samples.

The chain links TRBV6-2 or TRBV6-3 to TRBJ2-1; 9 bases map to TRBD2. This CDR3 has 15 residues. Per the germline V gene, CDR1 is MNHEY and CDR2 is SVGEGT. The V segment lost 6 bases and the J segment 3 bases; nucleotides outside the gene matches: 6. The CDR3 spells CASRIAGASYNEQFF. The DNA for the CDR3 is TGTGCCAGCAGAATAGCGGGGGCCAGCTACAATGAGCAGTTCTTC.

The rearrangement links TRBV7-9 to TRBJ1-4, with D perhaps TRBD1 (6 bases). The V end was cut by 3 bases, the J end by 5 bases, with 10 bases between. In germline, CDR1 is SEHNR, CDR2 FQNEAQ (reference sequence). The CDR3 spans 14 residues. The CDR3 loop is CASSFQGPNEKLFF. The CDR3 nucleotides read TGTGCCAGCAGCTTCCAGGGGCCGAATGAAAAACTGTTTTTT.

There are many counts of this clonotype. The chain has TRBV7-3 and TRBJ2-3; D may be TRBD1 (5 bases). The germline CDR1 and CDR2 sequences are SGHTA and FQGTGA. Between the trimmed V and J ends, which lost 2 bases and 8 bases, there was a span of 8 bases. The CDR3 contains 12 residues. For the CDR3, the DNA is TGTGCCAGCAGCTTATATGGGGCTACGCAGTATTTT. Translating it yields CASSLYGATQYF.

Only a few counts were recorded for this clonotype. The CDR3 region has the DNA TGCGCCAGCAGTGAGCAGCGGTTAGACGCCAAGCAGTACTTC. It is translated as CASSEQRLDAKQYF. The rearrangement links TRBV10-1 to TRBJ2-7, with D maybe TRBD2 (5 bases). The CDR3 runs to 14 residues. Trimming removed 2 bases from V and 8 bases from J, with 16 bases in between. Germline CDR1 reads WNHNN; CDR2 reads SYGVQD (reference sequence).

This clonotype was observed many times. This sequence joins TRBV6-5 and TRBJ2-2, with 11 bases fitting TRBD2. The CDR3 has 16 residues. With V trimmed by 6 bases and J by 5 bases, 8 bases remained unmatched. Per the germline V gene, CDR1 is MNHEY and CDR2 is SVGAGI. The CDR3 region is CASRLLAGGGTGELFF. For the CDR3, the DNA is TGTGCCAGCAGACTTCTAGCGGGAGGCGGTACCGGGGAGCTGTTTTTT.

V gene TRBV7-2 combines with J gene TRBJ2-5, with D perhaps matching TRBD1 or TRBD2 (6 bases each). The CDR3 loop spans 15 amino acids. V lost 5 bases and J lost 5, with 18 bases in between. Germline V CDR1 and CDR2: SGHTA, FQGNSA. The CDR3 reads CASSLSRGGEETQYF. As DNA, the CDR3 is TGTGCCAGCAGCCTTAGCAGGGGCGGGGAGGAGACCCAGTACTTC.